This TCR beta chain was sequenced in a study of T cells after posttransplantation cyclophosphamide. TCRdb keeps only in-frame clones here, not all; method: immunoSEQ multiplex PCR. The table lists around 35,000 clones, with no singletons. Peripheral blood was collected from the related graft donor on the marrow donation day. The sample holds many counts of this clone. Germline V gene data show CDR1 as LNHDA and CDR2 as SQIVND (reference sequence). This CDR3 contains 15 residues. The junction had 5 bases not matched to a gene; V was cut back by 6 bases and J by 0 bases. The specimen sequenced was PBMCs. The origin of this receptor is a man aged 25-40 years in good health and a related stem cell transplant donor. The rearrangement uses TRBV19 and TRBJ1-5; 7 nucleotides match TRBD1. CDR3 protein: CASRGQPYSNQPQHF. CDR3 nucleotide sequence: TGTGCCAGTAGGGGACAGCCTTATAGCAATCAGCCCCAGCATTTT.